Below, 7 T cell receptor beta chains from the same sample are listed, as sequenced in a study of beta chain features in type 1 diabetes. Study-wide points: In every one of the four CD4+ subsets, TCRB CDR3s were moderately but significantly shorter in Type 1 diabetes patients.

Expressed TCRB transcripts were sequenced after all isolated RNA was converted to cDNA. Repertoires were generated with immunoSEQ multiplex PCR, while TCRdb's copy carries only in-frame clones and drops some. The repertoire holds 150,000 to 200,000 clones, with over 55% as singletons. Their specific antigens are unknown. Sequencing input: naive CD4+ T cells from blood. The receptors derive from a young man with type 1 diabetes.

The CDR3 coding sequence is TGTGCCAGCAGTGAAATCTTGGGGGGCATAGGGACAGATACGCAGTATTTT. Encoded protein: CASSEILGGIGTDTQYF. The V and J genes are TRBV25-1 and TRBJ2-3, with D possibly being TRBD1 or TRBD2 (6 bases each). The germline V and J ends were trimmed by 2 bases and 3 bases, with 18 bases remaining between them. The CDR3 has 17 residues. Germline lookup yields CDR1 MGHDK and CDR2 SYGVNS.

This clone occurred once. V usage is TRBV9 and J usage is TRBJ1-2; possible D gene TRBD1, 6 bases. Per the germline V gene, CDR1 is SGDLS and CDR2 is YYNGEE. V lost 0 bases and J 5 bases, leaving 11 bases between the germline ends. The length of the CDR3 is 14 residues. CDR3 bases: TGTGCCAGCAGCGTAGATGGGGGCGGTTATGGCTACACCTTC. Translated: CASSVDGGGYGYTF.

A note on this clone: An end of the junction does not agree with germline; a read error may underlie this. This chain joins TRBV7-7 and TRBJ1-1; no definite D call. This CDR3 has 14 residues. Germline loops: CDR1 SSHAT, CDR2 FNYEAQ (reference sequence). CDR3 DNA sequence: TGTGCTAGCAGCTTCTACGACCAGAACACTGAAGCTTTCTTT. Translated, it gives CASSFYDQNTEAFF.

Of note for this clone: This CDR3 is also generated by other DNA sequences in the sample. The rearrangement joins TRBV20-1 to TRBJ2-3; no clear D gene. V gave up 4 bases and J gave up 5 bases, with 4 bases separating them. The CDR3 contains 10 residues. Germline CDR1 is DFQATT and CDR2 is SNEGSKA (reference sequence). The CDR3 loop is CSATVDTQYF. CDR3 nucleotide sequence: TGCAGTGCTACAGTAGATACGCAGTATTTT.

The CDR3 region is CASSLALISYEQYF. In DNA, the CDR3 is TGTGCCAGCAGCTTAGCCTTGATCTCCTACGAGCAGTACTTC. This chain joins TRBV7-6 and TRBJ2-7; D unclear. This CDR3 is built from 14 residues. Germline V lookup: CDR1 SGHVS, CDR2 FNYEAQ. Trimming cost V 0 bases and J 0 bases, with 6 bases left between them.

The table lists this clone with a count of one. The V and J genes are TRBV5-1 and TRBJ2-4; D is unresolved. The V end lost 7 bases, the J end lost 5 bases, and 16 bases lay between the germline ends. CDR1 SGHRS and CDR2 YFSETQ come from the germline V gene. The CDR3 is made up of 14 amino acids. The CDR3 spells CASCQGQPQNIQYF. The DNA of the CDR3 is TGCGCCAGCTGCCAAGGGCAACCTCAAAACATTCAGTACTTC.

The chain joins TRBV30 to TRBJ2-1, with 13 bases that match TRBD2. V lost 0 bases and J lost 6; bases outside the gene matches: 2. The CDR3 covers 15 residues. Per germline, CDR1 GTSNPN and CDR2 SVGIG (reference sequence). CDR3 residues: CAWSVGLAGINEQFF. The CDR3 DNA sequence: TGTGCCTGGAGTGTGGGACTAGCGGGGATCAATGAGCAGTTCTTC.